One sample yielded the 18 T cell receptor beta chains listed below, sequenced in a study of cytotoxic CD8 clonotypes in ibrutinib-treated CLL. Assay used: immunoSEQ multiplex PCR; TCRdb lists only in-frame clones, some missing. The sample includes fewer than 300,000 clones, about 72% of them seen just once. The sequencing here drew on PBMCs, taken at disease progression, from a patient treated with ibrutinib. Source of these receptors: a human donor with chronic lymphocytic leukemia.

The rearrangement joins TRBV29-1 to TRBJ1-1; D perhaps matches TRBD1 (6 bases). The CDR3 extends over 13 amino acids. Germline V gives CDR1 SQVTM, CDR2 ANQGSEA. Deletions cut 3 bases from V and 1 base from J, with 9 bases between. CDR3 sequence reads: CSVEGAPNTEAFF. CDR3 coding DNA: TGCAGCGTTGAGGGGGCTCCGAACACTGAAGCTTTCTTT.

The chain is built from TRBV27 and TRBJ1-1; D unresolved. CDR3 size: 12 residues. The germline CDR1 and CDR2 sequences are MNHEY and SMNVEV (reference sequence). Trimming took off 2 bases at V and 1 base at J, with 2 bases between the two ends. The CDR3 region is CASSLTNTEAFF. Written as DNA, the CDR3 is TGTGCCAGCAGTTTAACGAACACTGAAGCTTTCTTT.

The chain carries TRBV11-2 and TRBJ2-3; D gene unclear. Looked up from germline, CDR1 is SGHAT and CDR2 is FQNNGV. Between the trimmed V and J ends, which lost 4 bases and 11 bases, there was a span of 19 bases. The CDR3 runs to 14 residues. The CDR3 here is CASSSTPGGVQQYF. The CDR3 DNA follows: TGTGCCAGCAGCTCCACTCCCGGTGGGGTACAGCAGTATTTT. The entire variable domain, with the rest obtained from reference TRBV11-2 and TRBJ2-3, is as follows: EAGVAQSPRYKIIEKRQSVAFWCNPISGHATLYWYQQILGQGPKLLIQFQNNGVVDDSQLPKDRFSAERLKGVDSTLKIQPAKLEDSAVYLCASSSTPGGVQQYFGPGTRLTVL.

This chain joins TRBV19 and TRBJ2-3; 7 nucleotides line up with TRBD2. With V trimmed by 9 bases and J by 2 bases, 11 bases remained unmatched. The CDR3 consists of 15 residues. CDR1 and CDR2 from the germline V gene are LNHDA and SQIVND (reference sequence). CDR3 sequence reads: CASASGGSDTDTQYF. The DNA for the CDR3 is TGTGCCAGCGCCTCGGGGGGATCTGACACAGATACGCAGTATTTT. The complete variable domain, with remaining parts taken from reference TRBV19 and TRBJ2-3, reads DGGITQSPKYLFRKEGQNVTLSCEQNLNHDAMYWYRQDPGQGLRLIYYSQIVNDFQKGDIAEGYSVSREKKESFPLTVTSAQKNPTAFYLCASASGGSDTDTQYFGPGTRLTVL.

CDR3 sequence (DNA): TGTGCCAGCAGCTCAAGGACTAGACCAATCACAGATACGCAGTATTTT. Protein sequence: CASSSRTRPITDTQYF. This chain connects TRBV7-2 to TRBJ2-3; TRBD2 matches 7 bases. The CDR3 runs 16 residues. CDR1 is SGHTA, CDR2 FQGNSA, per germline. Unmatched junction bases numbered 9, after V lost 4 bases and J lost 2 bases.

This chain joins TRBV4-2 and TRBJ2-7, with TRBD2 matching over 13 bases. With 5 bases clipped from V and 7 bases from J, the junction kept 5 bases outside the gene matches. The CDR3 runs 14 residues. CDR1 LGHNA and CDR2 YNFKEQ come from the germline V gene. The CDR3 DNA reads TGTGCCAGCAGCTTACTAGCGGGAGGGAGGGAGCAGTACTTC. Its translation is CASSLLAGGREQYF.

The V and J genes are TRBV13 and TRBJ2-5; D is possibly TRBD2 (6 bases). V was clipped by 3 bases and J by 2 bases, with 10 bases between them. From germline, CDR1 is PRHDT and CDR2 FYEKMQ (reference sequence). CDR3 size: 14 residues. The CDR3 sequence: CASSFGTWQETQYF. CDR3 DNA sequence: TGTGCCAGCAGCTTCGGGACTTGGCAAGAGACCCAGTACTTC.

CDR3 residues: CASSHRGYPNVYTF. The CDR3 region has the DNA TGTGCCAGCAGCCACAGGGGGTATCCCAACGTCTACACCTTC. The V gene is TRBV6-1, the J gene TRBJ1-2, with 8 bases identical to TRBD1. V gave up 6 bases and J gave up 10 bases; unmatched junction bases: 13. Germline V gene data show CDR1 as MNHNS and CDR2 as SASEGT. This CDR3 region has 14 residues.

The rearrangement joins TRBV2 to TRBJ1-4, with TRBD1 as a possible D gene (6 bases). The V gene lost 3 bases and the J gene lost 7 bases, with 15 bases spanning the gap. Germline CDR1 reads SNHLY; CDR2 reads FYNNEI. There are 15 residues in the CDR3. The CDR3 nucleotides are TGTGCCAGCAGTGATGATAGGGGGATCGGTGAAAAACTGTTTTTT. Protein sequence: CASSDDRGIGEKLFF.

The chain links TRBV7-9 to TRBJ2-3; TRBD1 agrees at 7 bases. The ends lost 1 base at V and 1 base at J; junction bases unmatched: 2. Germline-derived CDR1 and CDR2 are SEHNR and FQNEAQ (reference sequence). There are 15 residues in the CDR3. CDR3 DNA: TGTGCCAGCAGCTTAGAGGGGACAGGCACAGATACGCAGTATTTT. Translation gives CASSLEGTGTDTQYF.

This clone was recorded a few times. The CDR3 loop is CASRTGSDGYTF. CDR3 sequence (DNA): TGCGCCAGCAGAACAGGGTCTGATGGCTACACCTTC. This rearrangement joins TRBV10-2 to TRBJ1-2; possible D gene TRBD1, 6 bases. V lost 6 bases, J lost 6 bases, and 11 bases lay in between. This CDR3 comprises 12 residues. Per germline, CDR1 WSHSY and CDR2 SAAADI.

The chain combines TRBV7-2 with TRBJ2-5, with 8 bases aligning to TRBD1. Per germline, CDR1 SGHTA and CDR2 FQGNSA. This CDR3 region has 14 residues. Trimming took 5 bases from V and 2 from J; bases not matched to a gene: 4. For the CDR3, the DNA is TGTGCCAGCAGCCTCCAGGGGGCTCAAGAGACCCAGTACTTC. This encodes CASSLQGAQETQYF.

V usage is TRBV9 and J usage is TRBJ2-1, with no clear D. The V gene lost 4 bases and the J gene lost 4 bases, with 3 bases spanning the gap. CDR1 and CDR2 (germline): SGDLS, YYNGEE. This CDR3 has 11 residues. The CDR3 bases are TGTGCCAGCAGCCATTACAATGAGCAGTTCTTC. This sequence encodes CASSHYNEQFF.

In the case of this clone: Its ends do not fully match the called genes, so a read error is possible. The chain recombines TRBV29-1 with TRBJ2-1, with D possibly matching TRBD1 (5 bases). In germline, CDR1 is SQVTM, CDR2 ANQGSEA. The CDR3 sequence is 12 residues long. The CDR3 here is CSVEDRYNEQFF. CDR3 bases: TGCAGCGTGGAAGACAGATACAATGAGCAGTTCTTC.

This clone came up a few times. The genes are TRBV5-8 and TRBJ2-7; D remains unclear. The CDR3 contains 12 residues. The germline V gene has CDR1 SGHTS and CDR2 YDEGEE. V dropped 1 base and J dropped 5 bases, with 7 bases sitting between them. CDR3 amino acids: CASSLNVDEQYF. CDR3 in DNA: TGTGCCAGCAGCTTGAACGTTGACGAGCAGTACTTC.

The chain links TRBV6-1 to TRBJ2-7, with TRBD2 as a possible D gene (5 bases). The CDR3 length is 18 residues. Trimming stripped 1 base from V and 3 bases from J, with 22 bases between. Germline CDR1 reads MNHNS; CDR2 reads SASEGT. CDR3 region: CASSEDETLVTFVYEQYF. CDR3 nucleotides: TGTGCCAGCAGTGAAGACGAAACACTAGTCACGTTCGTCTACGAGCAGTACTTC.

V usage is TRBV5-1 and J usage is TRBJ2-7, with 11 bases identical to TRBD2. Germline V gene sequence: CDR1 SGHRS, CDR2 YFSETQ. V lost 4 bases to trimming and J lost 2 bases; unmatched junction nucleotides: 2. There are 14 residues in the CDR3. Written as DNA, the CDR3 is TGCGCCAGCAGCGGTAGCGGGGGGGCCTACGAGCAGTACTTC. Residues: CASSGSGGAYEQYF.

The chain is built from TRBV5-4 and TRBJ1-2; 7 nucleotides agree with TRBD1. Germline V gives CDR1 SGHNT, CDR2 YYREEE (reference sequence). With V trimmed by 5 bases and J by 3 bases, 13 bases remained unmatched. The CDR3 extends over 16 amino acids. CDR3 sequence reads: CASRQDIWDSHYGYTF. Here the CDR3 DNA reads TGTGCCAGCAGACAAGATATATGGGACAGCCACTATGGCTACACCTTC. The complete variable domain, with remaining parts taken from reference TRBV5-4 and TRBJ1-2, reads ETGVTQSPTHLIKTRGQQVTLRCSSQSGHNTVSWYQQALGQGPQFIFQYYREEENGRGNFPPRFSGLQFPNYSSELNVNALELDDSALYLCASRQDIWDSHYGYTFGSGTRLTVV.